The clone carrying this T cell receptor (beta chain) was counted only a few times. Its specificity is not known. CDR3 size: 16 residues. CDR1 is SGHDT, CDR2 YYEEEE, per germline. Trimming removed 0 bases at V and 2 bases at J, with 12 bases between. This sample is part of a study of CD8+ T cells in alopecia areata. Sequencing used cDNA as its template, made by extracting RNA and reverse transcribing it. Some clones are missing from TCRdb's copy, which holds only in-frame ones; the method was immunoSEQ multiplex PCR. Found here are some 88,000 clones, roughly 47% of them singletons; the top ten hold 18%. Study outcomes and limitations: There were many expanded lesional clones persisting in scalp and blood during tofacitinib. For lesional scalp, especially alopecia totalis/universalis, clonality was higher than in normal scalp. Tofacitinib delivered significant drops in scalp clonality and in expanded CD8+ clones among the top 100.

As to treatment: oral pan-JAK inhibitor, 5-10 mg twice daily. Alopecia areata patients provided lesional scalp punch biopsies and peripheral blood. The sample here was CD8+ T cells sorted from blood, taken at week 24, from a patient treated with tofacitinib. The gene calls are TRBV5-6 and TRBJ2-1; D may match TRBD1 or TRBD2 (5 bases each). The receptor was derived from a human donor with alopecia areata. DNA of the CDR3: TGTGCCAGCAGCTTGGATATCGGGGCTACCTACAATGAGCAGTTCTTC. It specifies CASSLDIGATYNEQFF.